The 20 T cell receptor beta chains below were found in one sample sequenced in a study of response to subunit inactivated influenza vaccine. TCRdb used MiXCR to reprocess the RT-PCR reads, holding one entry per CDR3 protein. The top ten clones hold roughly 3.1% of a sample with 450,000 to 600,000 distinct CDR3 sequences, 16% of them seen once. Sequencing used CD4+ T cells sorted from PBMCs, obtained less than 30 months after vaccination. These receptors were obtained from a man aged 50-75 years who received an inactivated influenza vaccine.

This clonotype has ten or more counts. The J gene is TRBJ2-7, the V gene TRBV7-2; 7 bases line up with TRBD1. The trim removed 6 bases at V and 0 bases at J, leaving 5 bases unmatched. The CDR3 extends over 14 amino acids. Germline V gene lookup returns CDR1 SGHTA and CDR2 FQGNSA. The CDR3 region has the DNA TGTGCCAGCAGTCTGGGACAGACCTCCTACGAGCAGTACTTC. Protein product: CASSLGQTSYEQYF.

This clonotype was seen more than once but under ten times. The J gene is TRBJ2-7, the V gene TRBV6-5; D gene uncertain. V was shortened by 4 bases and J by 4 bases, with 17 bases between the two germline ends. Per the germline V gene, CDR1 is MNHEY and CDR2 is SVGAGI. The CDR3 extends over 15 amino acids. DNA for the CDR3: TGTGCCAGCAGTTTTCGGGTGAGAAGTGATTACGAGCAGTACTTC. Protein product: CASSFRVRSDYEQYF.

This rearrangement joins TRBV20-1 to TRBJ2-2, with D uncertain. V was pared by 0 bases and J by 6 bases, with 20 bases between. The length of the CDR3 is 17 residues. Germline V gives CDR1 DFQATT, CDR2 SNEGSKA (reference sequence). The CDR3 bases are TGCAGTGCTAGAGACCCCCGCCTAGGGTCTACGTCCGGGGAGCTGTTTTTT. It yields the protein CSARDPRLGSTSGELFF.

The chain joins TRBV11-1 to TRBJ2-7; D might be TRBD1 (5 bases). Germline-derived CDR1 and CDR2 are SGHAT and FQDESV (reference sequence). Trimming stripped 5 bases from V and 3 bases from J, with 14 bases between. This CDR3 has 14 amino acids. The CDR3, as DNA: TGTGCCAGCAGCCTAGACAGCGCTTACTACGAGCAGTACTTC. The encoded protein is CASSLDSAYYEQYF.

This clonotype was seen a few times. This chain connects TRBV24-1 to TRBJ2-3; 10 nucleotides match TRBD2. There are 16 residues in the CDR3. From germline, CDR1 is KGHDR and CDR2 SFDVKD. V gave up 2 bases and J gave up 4 bases; unmatched junction bases: 5. The CDR3 coding sequence is TGTGCCACCAGTGATTCGTCCCTAGCGGGAGCAGATACGCAGTATTTT. The encoded protein is CATSDSSLAGADTQYF.

The chain recombines TRBV20-1 with TRBJ2-5; D may correspond to TRBD1 or TRBD2 (5 bases each). V was clipped by 1 base and J by 7 bases, with 10 bases between them. From germline, CDR1 is DFQATT and CDR2 SNEGSKA (reference sequence). CDR3 length equals 12 residues. The CDR3 spells CSARGGRGTQYF. The CDR3 region has the DNA TGCAGTGCTAGAGGGGGCCGGGGGACCCAGTACTTC.

There are a few counts of this clonotype. CDR3 in amino acids: CASSRSRDMEAFF. DNA for the CDR3: TGCGCCAGCAGCCGGTCGCGAGACATGGAAGCTTTCTTT. This chain connects TRBV4-3 to TRBJ1-1; D is undetermined. This CDR3 has 13 residues. The germline CDR1 and CDR2 sequences are LGHNA and YSLEER. The V gene lost 4 bases and the J gene lost 8 bases, with 14 bases spanning the gap.

The table lists this clonotype with a few counts. The chain carries TRBV7-9 and TRBJ1-6; D possibly corresponds to TRBD1 (6 bases). Trimming left V 5 bases short and J 8 bases short, with 10 bases between. The CDR3 runs 13 residues. The germline V gene encodes CDR1 SEHNR and CDR2 FQNEAQ (reference sequence). CDR3 sequence: CASSARQDSPLHF. The CDR3, as DNA: TGTGCCAGCAGCGCCCGACAGGATTCACCCCTCCACTTT.

The CDR3 protein is CASSYSETRGFEQFF. CDR3 in DNA: TGTGCCAGCAGTTACTCGGAAACTAGAGGGTTTGAGCAGTTCTTC. V and J are TRBV6-5 and TRBJ2-1; D possibly corresponds to TRBD2 (5 bases). Germline V gives CDR1 MNHEY, CDR2 SVGAGI. Trimming removed 0 bases from V and 9 bases from J, with 15 bases in between. This CDR3 is built from 15 residues.

The CDR3 DNA reads TGTGCCAGCAGCTACCGACAGTTCCAAGAGACCCAGTACTTC. The encoded protein is CASSYRQFQETQYF. This rearrangement joins TRBV7-2 to TRBJ2-5; TRBD1 is a possible D gene (5 bases). CDR3 length: 14 amino acids. V dropped 4 bases and J dropped 1 base, with 10 bases sitting between them. Germline V gene sequence: CDR1 SGHTA, CDR2 FQGNSA.

This clonotype showed up just a few times. This rearrangement joins TRBV28 to TRBJ2-5; possibly TRBD1 or TRBD2 for D (6 bases each). Trimming removed 5 bases from V and 0 bases from J, with 22 bases in between. The CDR3 contains 18 residues. Germline lookup yields CDR1 MDHEN and CDR2 SYDVKM. CDR3 coding DNA: TGTGCCAGCAGTCAGACTCCGTGGGGGGCGAGGGACCAAGAGACCCAGTACTTC. It is translated as CASSQTPWGARDQETQYF.

This clonotype was found a few times. The chain recombines TRBV7-2 with TRBJ1-2; D unresolved. Germline CDR1 is SGHTA and CDR2 is FQGNSA. V lost 4 bases, J lost 8 bases, and 17 bases lay in between. This CDR3 is 14 amino acids long. CDR3: CASSSARQLQGYTF. CDR3 bases: TGTGCCAGCAGCTCGGCGCGCCAACTTCAGGGCTACACCTTC.

Only a few counts were recorded for this clonotype. This chain connects TRBV29-1 to TRBJ2-2, with no clear D. This CDR3 region has 18 residues. V shed 3 bases and J shed 2 bases, with 22 bases lying between them. The germline CDR1 and CDR2 sequences are SQVTM and ANQGSEA. CDR3 nucleotides: TGCAGCGTTGATCTTGGGATCGACTGGCCTTATAACACCGGGGAGCTGTTTTTT. Its translation is CSVDLGIDWPYNTGELFF.

The chain couples TRBV28 to TRBJ2-2; tentatively, D is TRBD1 (6 bases). Deletions cut 6 bases from V and 5 bases from J, with 13 bases between. Germline CDR1 is MDHEN and CDR2 is SYDVKM. This CDR3 spans 14 amino acids. Here the CDR3 DNA reads TGTGCCAGCAGCTCCCCAGGACAGACCGGGGAGCTGTTTTTT. The encoded protein is CASSSPGQTGELFF.

This clonotype came up a few times. The chain combines TRBV5-1 with TRBJ2-1; 13 nucleotides align to TRBD2. Germline CDR1 and CDR2: SGHRS and YFSETQ. The CDR3 extends over 14 amino acids. The V and J ends lost 4 bases and 9 bases, in that order; junction bases with no gene match: 4. CDR3 nucleotides: TGCGCCAGCAGCCCAGGACTAGCGGGAGCTGAGCAGTTCTTC. This gives the protein CASSPGLAGAEQFF.

This rearrangement joins TRBV9 to TRBJ2-1, with 11 nucleotides matching TRBD1. The CDR3 runs 17 residues. The ends lost 5 bases at V and 0 bases at J; junction bases unmatched: 7. CDR1 and CDR2 from the germline V gene are SGDLS and YYNGEE. The CDR3 loop reads CASRPRTGGLSYNEQFF. In nucleotides, the CDR3 is TGTGCCAGCAGACCCAGGACAGGGGGCCTCTCCTACAATGAGCAGTTCTTC. The variable domain in full, with the rest retrieved from reference TRBV9 and TRBJ2-1, is DSGVTQTPKHLITATGQRVTLRCSPRSGDLSVYWYQQSLDQGLQFLIQYYNGEERAKGNILERFSAQQFPDLHSELNLSSLELGDSALYFCASRPRTGGLSYNEQFFGPGTRLTVL.

The chain joins TRBV27 to TRBJ2-6; tentatively, D is TRBD1 (5 bases). Germline V gives CDR1 MNHEY, CDR2 SMNVEV (reference sequence). The CDR3 is 15 residues long. The V gene lost 6 bases and the J gene lost 4 bases, with 13 bases spanning the gap. The CDR3 spells CASSKQAAGANVLTF. Here the CDR3 DNA reads TGTGCCAGCAGCAAACAGGCGGCCGGGGCCAACGTCCTGACTTTC. The whole variable domain, remainder taken from reference TRBV27 and TRBJ2-6, is EAQVTQNPRYLITVTGKKLTVTCSQNMNHEYMSWYRQDPGLGLRQIYYSMNVEVTDKGDVPEGYKVSRKEKRNFPLILESPSPNQTSLYFCASSKQAAGANVLTFGAGSRLTVL.

In this sample, this clonotype turned up a few times. The chain links TRBV20-1 to TRBJ2-7, with 10 bases aligning to TRBD1. The CDR3 is 13 amino acids. Germline V CDR1 and CDR2: DFQATT, SNEGSKA (reference sequence). CDR3 in DNA: TGCAGCGGGGGTGGGACAGGGGACTACGAGCAGTACTTC. Amino acid sequence: CSGGGTGDYEQYF.

J is TRBJ1-5 and V is TRBV20-1; a possible D gene is TRBD1 (5 bases). The CDR3 length is 13 residues. Per the germline V gene, CDR1 is DFQATT and CDR2 is SNEGSKA (reference sequence). V was shortened by 3 bases and J by 6 bases, with 12 bases between the two germline ends. CDR3 coding DNA: TGCAGTGCTAGTCGGGGGAAAATTCAGCCCCAGCATTTT. Residues: CSASRGKIQPQHF.

The chain couples TRBV3-1 to TRBJ2-2, with 8 nucleotides matching TRBD2. This CDR3 comprises 15 residues. CDR1 LGHDT and CDR2 YNNKEL come from the germline V gene (reference sequence). The V segment lost 3 bases and the J segment 6 bases; nucleotides outside the gene matches: 6. CDR3 nucleotide sequence: TGTGCCAGCAGCCAGACTAGCGTTACGGCCGGGGAGCTGTTTTTT. This translates into CASSQTSVTAGELFF.